The 30 T cell receptor beta chains in this list originate from one sample, sequenced in a study of T cell responses to AZD1222 COVID-19 vaccine. Some clones are missing from TCRdb's copy, which holds only in-frame ones; the method was immunoSEQ multiplex PCR. The sample has 66,000 or so clones, 79% seen once. This sample comprised peripheral blood, obtained on day 0 of MenACWY control vaccination. Receptor source: an adult in good health.

This chain uses TRBV5-4 with TRBJ1-2, with 10 bases aligning to TRBD1. Germline V gives CDR1 SGHNT, CDR2 YYREEE (reference sequence). The CDR3 contains 14 residues. Trimming at V came to 7 bases and at J to 6 bases, leaving 9 bases not matched to a gene. The CDR3 region is CASLRTGGSDGYTF. The DNA for the CDR3 is TGTGCCAGCCTGCGGACAGGGGGTTCAGATGGCTACACCTTC.

CDR3: CASENRLEGNEQFF. The CDR3 DNA follows: TGTGCCAGCGAAAACAGACTAGAGGGGAATGAGCAGTTCTTC. The chain joins TRBV7-9 to TRBJ2-1; tentatively, D is TRBD2 (6 bases). Germline CDR1 SEHNR, CDR2 FQNEAQ (reference sequence). The CDR3 runs 14 residues. V was cut by 8 bases and J by 7 bases, with 18 bases left in between. Combining the CDR3 with reference TRBV7-9 and TRBJ2-1 gives the whole variable domain DTGVSQNPRHKITKRGQNVTFRCDPISEHNRLYWYRQTLGQGPEFLTYFQNEAQLEKSRLLSDRFSAERPKGSFSTLEIQRTEQGDSAMYLCASENRLEGNEQFFGPGTRLTVL.

This sequence joins TRBV6-1 and TRBJ2-1; D unresolved. The V end lost 6 bases, the J end lost 4 bases, and 4 bases lay between the germline ends. CDR1 MNHNS and CDR2 SASEGT come from the germline V gene. The CDR3 runs 11 residues. The CDR3 sequence: CASSLYNEQFF. The CDR3 bases are TGTGCCAGCAGCTTGTACAATGAGCAGTTCTTC.

The chain recombines TRBV5-1 with TRBJ1-1; unclear D gene. CDR3 size: 14 residues. The V gene's germline CDR1 is SGHRS and CDR2 YFSETQ. Trimming pared 2 bases from V and 4 bases from J, leaving 12 bases between. Here the CDR3 DNA reads TGCGCCAGCAGCTTTGGTCAGGTTTCCACTGAAGCTTTCTTT. It is translated as CASSFGQVSTEAFF.

In its sample, this clone was seen once. For the CDR3, the DNA is TGTGCCAGCAGTTTAGGCCAGAGCCATGGCTACACCTTC. Translated, it gives CASSLGQSHGYTF. This sequence joins TRBV12-3 or TRBV12-4 and TRBJ1-2, with D hard to call. The CDR3 length is 13 residues. V was pared by 1 base and J by 6 bases, with 9 bases between.

The V gene is TRBV5-4, the J gene TRBJ1-4, with TRBD1 as a possible D gene (6 bases). V was clipped by 5 bases and J by 10 bases, with 15 bases between them. CDR1 and CDR2 (germline): SGHNT, YYREEE (reference sequence). The CDR3 is 13 amino acids. CDR3 nucleotides: TGTGCCAGCAGAGGTACAGGGATCGGAAAACTGTTTTTT. It yields the protein CASRGTGIGKLFF.

V usage is TRBV19 and J usage is TRBJ2-1; D possibly corresponds to TRBD2 (6 bases). Germline-derived CDR1 and CDR2 are LNHDA and SQIVND (reference sequence). V lost 5 bases, J lost 0 bases, and 14 bases lay in between. The CDR3 totals 16 residues. The CDR3 nucleotides are TGTGCCAGTAGTGACCCCCGGGGGAGCTCCTACAATGAGCAGTTCTTC. This encodes CASSDPRGSSYNEQFF.

This sequence joins TRBV28 and TRBJ1-2; the D is unclear. The germline gives CDR1 MDHEN, CDR2 SYDVKM. The V end lost 1 base, the J end lost 5 bases, and 5 bases lay between the germline ends. CDR3 length: 12 residues. The CDR3 sequence is CASSLYKYGYTF. Here the CDR3 DNA reads TGTGCCAGCAGTTTATACAAGTATGGCTACACCTTC.

This clone has just a few counts. The rearrangement joins TRBV7-2 to TRBJ1-5; TRBD1 is a possible D gene (6 bases). CDR1 and CDR2 from the germline V gene are SGHTA and FQGNSA. The CDR3 is 15 residues long. V lost 3 bases and J lost 0, with 9 bases in between. The DNA of the CDR3 is TGTGCCAGCAGCTTGGACAGTCTTAGCAATCAGCCCCAGCATTTT. It translates to CASSLDSLSNQPQHF.

The rearrangement joins TRBV2 to TRBJ2-1; the D gene is possibly TRBD2 (5 bases). This CDR3 region has 13 residues. Germline assignment: CDR1 SNHLY and CDR2 FYNNEI. Trimming removed 7 bases at V and 5 bases at J, with 12 bases between. The CDR3 coding sequence is TGTGCCAGCAAGAAGGGAGTGGACAATGAGCAGTTCTTC. Protein product: CASKKGVDNEQFF.

The genes are TRBV19 and TRBJ2-1; 13 bases agree with TRBD2. The germline V gene encodes CDR1 LNHDA and CDR2 SQIVND (reference sequence). Germline trimming cut 6 bases from V and 3 bases from J; bases unmatched to any gene: 8. The CDR3 is 17 amino acids. For the CDR3, the DNA is TGTGCCAGTAGGCCACTAGCGGGAGGGTCTATCTACAATGAGCAGTTCTTC. Its translation: CASRPLAGGSIYNEQFF.

J is TRBJ1-2 and V is TRBV29-1; D ambiguous. The V end was cut by 4 bases, the J end by 0 bases, with 9 bases between. Looked up from germline, CDR1 is SQVTM and CDR2 is ANQGSEA. The CDR3 loop spans 13 amino acids. Here the CDR3 DNA reads TGCAGCGTTGGTGGAGACCCTAACTATGGCTACACCTTC. This codes for CSVGGDPNYGYTF.

The chain couples TRBV6-6 to TRBJ1-1; 8 bases line up with TRBD1. This CDR3 has 13 amino acids. Germline V gene lookup returns CDR1 MNHNY and CDR2 SVGAGI (reference sequence). The junction had 2 bases not matched to a gene; V was cut back by 7 bases and J by 1 base. CDR3 nucleotide sequence: TGTGCCAGCACCGACAGGGGGAACACTGAAGCTTTCTTT. It specifies CASTDRGNTEAFF.

The rearrangement joins TRBV9 to TRBJ1-5; a possible D gene is TRBD1 (5 bases). Trimming left V 7 bases short and J 4 bases short, with 18 bases between. The CDR3 runs 15 residues. Germline values: CDR1 SGDLS, CDR2 YYNGEE. CDR3 region: CASGPTGGINQPQHF. The CDR3 region has the DNA TGTGCCAGCGGCCCGACTGGGGGAATTAATCAGCCCCAGCATTTT.

This clone was recorded once. The chain recombines TRBV3-1 (or the pseudogene TRBV3-2) with TRBJ1-3; D gene unclear. The V end lost 0 bases, the J end lost 0 bases, and 12 bases lay between the germline ends. Germline V gene lookup returns CDR1 LGHDT and CDR2 YNNKEL (reference sequence). The CDR3 length is 17 residues. The CDR3 protein is CASSQDHSGYSGNTIYF. CDR3 bases: TGTGCCAGCAGCCAAGATCACAGTGGATACTCTGGAAACACCATATATTTT.

This chain links TRBV7-2 with TRBJ2-2, with D tentatively TRBD1 or TRBD2 (5 bases each). CDR3 length equals 18 residues. Germline V lookup: CDR1 SGHTA, CDR2 FQGNSA. V lost 3 bases and J lost 3, with 20 bases in between. The CDR3 reads CASSFQGEVVQDTGELFF. The CDR3 region has the DNA TGTGCCAGCAGCTTCCAGGGAGAGGTAGTGCAGGACACCGGGGAGCTGTTTTTT.

DNA of the CDR3: TGTGCCAGCAGCTTAATAGCTTTAGAGGAGACCCAGTACTTC. Encoded protein: CASSLIALEETQYF. The J gene is TRBJ2-5, the V gene TRBV5-4; unclear D gene. The CDR3 covers 14 residues. In germline, CDR1 is SGHNT, CDR2 YYREEE (reference sequence). Trimming took 2 bases from V and 5 from J, leaving 13 bases between them.

The CDR3 DNA is TGTGCCAGCCACGCAGGGCAGGGGGCCGGCTACACCTTC. This gives the protein CASHAGQGAGYTF. The chain couples TRBV2 to TRBJ1-2; 8 bases fit TRBD1. Germline assignment: CDR1 SNHLY and CDR2 FYNNEI. The ends lost 8 bases at V and 8 bases at J; junction bases unmatched: 10. This CDR3 region has 13 residues. Looking up the rest from reference TRBV2 and TRBJ1-2 gives the full variable domain: EPEVTQTPSHQVTQMGQEVILRCVPISNHLYFYWYRQILGQKVEFLVSFYNNEISEKSEIFDDQFSVERPDGSNFTLKIRSTKLEDSAMYFCASHAGQGAGYTFGSGTRLTVV.

J is TRBJ2-2 and V is TRBV9, with 10 bases matching TRBD2. The length of the CDR3 is 15 residues. The V and J ends lost 4 bases and 5 bases, in that order; junction bases with no gene match: 5. Per the germline V gene, CDR1 is SGDLS and CDR2 is YYNGEE. The DNA of the CDR3 is TGTGCCAGCAGCTCCTCTAGCGGGAGTACCGGGGAGCTGTTTTTT. It encodes CASSSSSGSTGELFF.

V gene TRBV3-1 (or the pseudogene TRBV3-2) combines with J gene TRBJ1-6, with a tentative D call TRBD1 (5 bases). With 0 bases removed from V and 0 bases from J, the gap between germline ends came to 15 bases. Per the germline V gene, CDR1 is LGHDT and CDR2 is YNNKEL (reference sequence). The CDR3 runs to 19 residues. This CDR3 reads CASSQDDRKSSSYNSPLHF. CDR3 bases: TGTGCCAGCAGCCAAGACGACAGAAAGAGCAGCTCCTATAATTCACCCCTCCACTTT.

The chain links TRBV6-5 to TRBJ1-3, with TRBD1 matching over 9 bases. Unmatched junction bases numbered 3, after V lost 6 bases and J lost 0 bases. The V gene's germline CDR1 is MNHEY and CDR2 SVGAGI. This CDR3 has 15 amino acids. In nucleotides, the CDR3 is TGTGCCAGCAGCCGGGACAGGGACTCTGGAAACACCATATATTTT. It specifies CASSRDRDSGNTIYF.

The rearrangement uses TRBV7-2 and TRBJ1-2; 7 nucleotides match TRBD1. From germline, CDR1 is SGHTA and CDR2 FQGNSA. CDR3 size: 12 residues. V shed 2 bases, J shed 7 bases, and the junction held 1 base outside the gene matches. CDR3 protein: CASSLPGGGYTF. The CDR3 region has the DNA TGTGCCAGCAGCTTACCAGGGGGTGGCTACACCTTC.

This clone was counted only a few times. The V and J genes are TRBV10-3 and TRBJ1-2; the D gene is possibly TRBD1 (6 bases). Looked up from germline, CDR1 is ENHRY and CDR2 is SYGVKD. The CDR3 has 15 residues. Trimming took 10 bases from V and 3 from J, leaving 21 bases between them. Here the CDR3 reads CATKPKPTGYYGYTF. CDR3 sequence (DNA): TGTGCCACCAAACCTAAACCAACAGGGTACTATGGCTACACCTTC.

This chain uses TRBV5-4 with TRBJ2-1, with 7 positions matching TRBD1. Germline loops: CDR1 SGHNT, CDR2 YYREEE (reference sequence). The CDR3 loop spans 14 amino acids. V gave up 4 bases and J gave up 6 bases; unmatched junction bases: 7. CDR3 residues: CASSAVSGGNEQFF. The DNA of the CDR3 is TGTGCCAGCAGCGCGGTATCAGGGGGCAATGAGCAGTTCTTC.

The chain recombines TRBV6-2 or TRBV6-3 with TRBJ1-1, with a weak D call TRBD1 (5 bases). Trimming pared 7 bases from V and 0 bases from J, leaving 15 bases between. This CDR3 spans 15 amino acids. Germline V lookup: CDR1 MNHEY, CDR2 SVGEGT. The CDR3 DNA reads as TGTGCCAGCACCCCAAGGGGCAGGATGAACACTGAAGCTTTCTTT. It specifies CASTPRGRMNTEAFF.

V gene TRBV4-3 combines with J gene TRBJ1-2; no firm D call. The V and J ends lost 0 bases and 4 bases respectively, with 12 bases between them. The CDR3 is 15 amino acids. Germline lookup yields CDR1 LGHNA and CDR2 YSLEER. Here the CDR3 reads CASSQDSAFSYGYTF. In DNA form, the CDR3 reads TGCGCCAGCAGCCAAGATAGCGCTTTTAGCTATGGCTACACCTTC.

For this clone: Sequence at one end of the junction differs from germline and may be a read error. The chain links TRBV27 to TRBJ1-4; the D gene is possibly TRBD1 (6 bases). CDR1 is MNHEY and CDR2 is SMNVEV in the germline V gene (reference sequence). The CDR3 consists of 14 residues. CDR3 bases: TGTGCCGGCAGCCCTAGGGGGTACAATGAAAAACTGTTTTTT. Protein product: CAGSPRGYNEKLFF.

The chain is built from TRBV9 and TRBJ2-2; 8 positions match TRBD2. CDR3 length equals 14 residues. The ends lost 5 bases at V and 3 bases at J; junction bases unmatched: 3. In germline, CDR1 is SGDLS, CDR2 YYNGEE. In DNA form, the CDR3 reads TGTGCCAGCAGTAGCGGGGCTTACACCGGGGAGCTGTTTTTT. It encodes CASSSGAYTGELFF.

This clone was seen only a few times. The rearrangement links TRBV5-8 to TRBJ1-4; D is undetermined. The V end was cut by 4 bases, the J end by 8 bases, with 21 bases between. Germline assignment: CDR1 SGHTS and CDR2 YDEGEE. This CDR3 is 16 amino acids long. The CDR3 is CASSPGRVPQMEKLFF. The CDR3 DNA reads TGTGCCAGCAGCCCGGGCCGGGTACCTCAGATGGAAAAACTGTTTTTT.

The V call is TRBV27, the J call TRBJ1-6; D possibly corresponds to TRBD1 (6 bases). Trimming took off 5 bases at V and 5 bases at J, with 10 bases between the two ends. This CDR3 is 14 amino acids long. Looked up from germline, CDR1 is MNHEY and CDR2 is SMNVEV (reference sequence). The CDR3: CASSRGTNNSPLHF. As DNA, the CDR3 is TGTGCCAGCAGTAGAGGGACAAATAATTCACCCCTCCACTTT.